The entry below gives a single T cell receptor beta chain sequence along with its context. No antigen is known for it. The sample belongs to a study of cytomegalovirus exposure and HLA in healthy donors. As for the study in general: Some 80 million unique TCRs from HLA-typed donors were held in an early data release. Study results and caveats: Most TCR beta V segments were productive about 87% or about 30% of the time in an earlier analysis.

Use of 60 Vbeta and 13 Jbeta primers characterized the PCR. Clones were read by immunoSEQ multiplex PCR, and TCRdb kept only the in-frame ones, dropping some. The data show roughly 190,000 clones, approximately 79% seen once. The sample taken for sequencing was PBMCs. This TCR came from a woman in her late teens or twenties in good health and CMV-seronegative.

CDR3 amino acids: CSVEEAKGLLLSDEQYF. The CDR3, as DNA: TGCAGCGTTGAAGAGGCGAAGGGACTCCTTTTGTCGGACGAGCAGTACTTC. This chain connects TRBV29-1 to TRBJ2-7; the D gene is possibly TRBD2 (6 bases). The CDR3 length is 17 residues. V lost 0 bases, J lost 5 bases, and 23 bases lay in between. From germline, CDR1 is SQVTM and CDR2 ANQGSEA.